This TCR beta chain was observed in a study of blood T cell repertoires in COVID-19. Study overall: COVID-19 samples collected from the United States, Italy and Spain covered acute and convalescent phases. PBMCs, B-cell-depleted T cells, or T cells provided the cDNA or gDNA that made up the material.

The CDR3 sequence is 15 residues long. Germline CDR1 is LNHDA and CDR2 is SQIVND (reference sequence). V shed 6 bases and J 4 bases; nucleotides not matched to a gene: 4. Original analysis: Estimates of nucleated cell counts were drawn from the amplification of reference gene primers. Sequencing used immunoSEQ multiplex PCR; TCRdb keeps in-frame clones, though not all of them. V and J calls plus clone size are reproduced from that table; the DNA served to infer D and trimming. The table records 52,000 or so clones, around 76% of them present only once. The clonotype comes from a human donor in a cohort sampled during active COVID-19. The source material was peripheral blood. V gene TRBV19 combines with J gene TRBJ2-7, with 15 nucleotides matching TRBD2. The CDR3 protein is CASRGLAGGLYEQYF. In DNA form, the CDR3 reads TGTGCCAGTAGAGGACTAGCGGGAGGGTTATACGAGCAGTACTTC.